This TCR beta chain comes out of a study of breast tumors, draining lymph nodes, adjacent tissues listed by TCRdb under 2016. In the study overall: Breast cancer patients provided tumor, adjacent nontumor tissue and axillary lymph nodes, and the study compared the TCR beta repertoires across these three sources. The study aimed to assess the relationships and possible T-cell exchange between tumor, surrounding tissue and draining lymph node repertoires in human breast cancer.

Sequencer: Illumina HiSeq 2000. Multiplex PCR amplification was used to build the TCR beta chain libraries. The amplified TCR beta chain products were analyzed by high-throughput sequencing. In TCRdb, the public reads were trimmed at Q25 with fastp and aligned with MiXCR, with productive beta chains retained. Rows with one shared CDR3 protein collapse into an entry with the most common genes and DNA. The sample yields about 100,000 distinct CDR3 sequences; around 20% were counted once. Together, the top ten hold less than 1.5% of the sample. This clonotype was counted ten times or more. Its binding antigen is unknown. There are no base qualities to consult, and no much larger clone falls within one base. Results and caveats for the whole study, not just this receptor: Tumors showed preferential V and J gene usage, and their T-cell repertoire diversity fell below that of lymph nodes yet above that of nontumor tissue. The conclusion that tumor T cells originate in lymph nodes was framed as consistent with a hypothesis rather than directly demonstrated. In luminal-like breast cancer, tumor and nontumor tissue repertoires resembled each other significantly more than in basal-like breast cancer. A scenario in which most tumor T cells derive from the lymph node and then expand within tumor tissue was judged to be consistent with the data.

The lymph node samples were taken from the axillary draining lymph nodes of breast cancer patients. Sequencing was carried out using axillary lymph node tissue. The receptor's source is a female donor with breast cancer. Some clones in this sample may be carry-over from other donors' samples.

The base sequence is TGTGCCAGCAGCTTGGGATTCGATCAGCCCCAGCATTTT. This gives the protein CASSLGFDQPQHF. The receptor chain draws on TRBV5-8 and TRBJ1-5, with the D segment identity uncertain. According to the germline V gene, CDR1 reads SGHTS and CDR2 reads YDEGEE. Measured from the cysteine to the phenylalanine, the CDR3 is 13 residues long. The sequence is cut down to CDR3 DNA, 39 bases in frame from base 1. V sheds 0 bases and J sheds 5 bases, leaving 6 bases between their ends.